This T cell receptor (beta chain) was retrieved from a study of cytomegalovirus exposure and HLA in healthy donors. Study observations and caveats: Association of a missense DCLRE1C variant with TCR beta V- and J-gene trimming was reported in a later analysis. In a later analysis, HLA-associated beta chains showed higher expansion and lower generation probabilities than comparable chains. Many donors shared some public TCRs, even though most TCR sequences were rare.

This clone appeared once. Its target is unknown. With 60 Vbeta and 13 Jbeta primers, the PCR was carried out. The table came from immunoSEQ multiplex PCR; TCRdb's copy has only in-frame clones and leaves some out. There are under 150,000 clones in the sample; 65% to 75% occur only once, and roughly 4.2% lies in the top ten. The CDR3 is 18 amino acids. Germline CDR1 is SGHRS and CDR2 is YFSETQ. V was pared by 3 bases and J by 2 bases, with 6 bases of the junction left unmatched. This chain joins TRBV5-1 and TRBJ2-3, with 16 bases lining up with TRBD2. The sample was PBMCs. The clonotype comes from a woman in her 40s in good health and CMV-seropositive. The CDR3: CASSSGLAGGPVTDTQYF. The CDR3 nucleotides are TGCGCCAGCAGCTCGGGACTAGCGGGGGGGCCGGTCACAGATACGCAGTATTTT.